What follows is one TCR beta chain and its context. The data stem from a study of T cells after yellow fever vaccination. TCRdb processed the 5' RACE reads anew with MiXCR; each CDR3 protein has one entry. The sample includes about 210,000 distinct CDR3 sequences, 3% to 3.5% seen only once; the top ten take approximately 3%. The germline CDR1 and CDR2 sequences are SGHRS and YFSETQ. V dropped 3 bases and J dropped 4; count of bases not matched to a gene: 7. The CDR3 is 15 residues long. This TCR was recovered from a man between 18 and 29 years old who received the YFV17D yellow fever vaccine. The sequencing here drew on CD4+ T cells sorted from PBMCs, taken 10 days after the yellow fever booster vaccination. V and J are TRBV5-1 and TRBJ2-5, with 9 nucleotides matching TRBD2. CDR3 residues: CASSSQASGVETQYF. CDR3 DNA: TGCGCCAGCAGCTCCCAGGCTAGCGGGGTAGAGACCCAGTACTTC.